Presented here are 3 T cell receptor beta chains from one specimen sequenced in a study of blood T cell repertoires in COVID-19. Using immunoSEQ multiplex PCR, the repertoire was profiled, and TCRdb retains in-frame clones only, with some absent. The sample has about 170,000 clones; approximately 86% are singletons. Sequencing was performed on peripheral blood. These receptors originate from a man aged 55 to 70 who had recovered from COVID-19.

The V and J genes are TRBV30 and TRBJ1-2, with 8 bases lining up with TRBD1. Germline CDR1 and CDR2: GTSNPN and SVGIG (reference sequence). V shed 2 bases and J 7 bases; nucleotides not matched to a gene: 6. The CDR3 is made up of 13 amino acids. The CDR3 is CAWSPGGGSGYTF. The CDR3 region has the DNA TGTGCCTGGAGTCCAGGGGGCGGCTCTGGCTACACCTTC.

V usage is TRBV13 and J usage is TRBJ2-7, with 10 bases fitting TRBD2. The CDR3 spans 14 residues. Trimming took 5 bases from V and 3 from J; bases not matched to a gene: 4. Germline loops: CDR1 PRHDT, CDR2 FYEKMQ (reference sequence). The CDR3 region has the DNA TGTGCCAGCAGCAAAGCGGGGGGGAACTACGAGCAGTACTTC. The encoded protein is CASSKAGGNYEQYF.

The chain joins TRBV5-5 to TRBJ2-5; 10 bases are a match to TRBD2. The ends lost 2 bases at V and 5 bases at J; junction bases unmatched: 15. Germline CDR1 SGHKS, CDR2 YYEKEE (reference sequence). The CDR3 has 18 amino acids. As DNA, the CDR3 is TGTGCCAGCAGCTTTGAGCCGACGAGCGGGGGGGTGTTGGAGACCCAGTACTTC. Translating it yields CASSFEPTSGGVLETQYF.